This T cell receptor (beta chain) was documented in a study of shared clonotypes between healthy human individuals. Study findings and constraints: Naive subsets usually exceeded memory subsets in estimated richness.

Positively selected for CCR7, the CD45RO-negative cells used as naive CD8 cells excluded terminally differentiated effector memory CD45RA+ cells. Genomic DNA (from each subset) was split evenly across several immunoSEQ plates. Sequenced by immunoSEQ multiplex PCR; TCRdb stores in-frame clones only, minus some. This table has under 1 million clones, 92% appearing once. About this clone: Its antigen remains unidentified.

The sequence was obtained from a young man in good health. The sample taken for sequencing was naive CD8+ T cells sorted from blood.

Here the CDR3 reads CASSLGQAEQYF. CDR3 DNA sequence: TGTGCCAGCAGCTTAGGGCAAGCCGAGCAGTACTTC. The chain links TRBV7-9 to TRBJ2-7; no reliable D call. This CDR3 is 12 amino acids long. Per germline, CDR1 SEHNR and CDR2 FQNEAQ (reference sequence). The V and J ends lost 1 base and 6 bases respectively, with 7 bases between them.